The 25 T cell receptor beta chains given below trace back to one sample, sequenced in a study of T cell changes during pregnancy in multiple sclerosis. This table comes from immunoSEQ multiplex PCR, and its TCRdb copy is limited to in-frame clones, with some not included. The sample gives 11,000 or so clones, around 94% of which show up once; under 0.3% is in the top ten. Material: CD4+ T cells from peripheral blood mononuclear cells, obtained before pregnancy. These receptor sequences come from a female donor with multiple sclerosis, enrolled in a pregnancy study.

The chain joins TRBV6-1 to TRBJ2-1; D perhaps matches TRBD2 (5 bases). Trimming shortened V by 4 bases and J by 7 bases, and 11 bases separated the two germline ends. The V gene's germline CDR1 is MNHNS and CDR2 SASEGT. This CDR3 spans 13 amino acids. The CDR3 sequence: CASSGTRGNEQFF. The CDR3 DNA follows: TGTGCCAGCAGTGGAACTAGAGGAAATGAGCAGTTCTTC.

V usage is TRBV5-6 and J usage is TRBJ1-1, with a weak D call TRBD1 (6 bases). This CDR3 comprises 15 residues. V shed 4 bases and J shed 3 bases, with 16 bases lying between them. CDR1 SGHDT and CDR2 YYEEEE come from the germline V gene. The CDR3 nucleotides read TGTGCCAGCAGCCCCTACAGGGAATGGGACACTGAAGCTTTCTTT. Protein: CASSPYREWDTEAFF.

This chain uses TRBV13 with TRBJ1-1; D is possibly TRBD1 (6 bases). Deletions cut 4 bases from V and 12 bases from J, with 18 bases between. Germline CDR1 reads PRHDT; CDR2 reads FYEKMQ (reference sequence). This CDR3 has 13 residues. The CDR3 nucleotides are TGTGCCAGCAGCTACGACAGGACGACTACACCTTTCTTT. Its protein product is CASSYDRTTTPFF.

The rearrangement links TRBV6-5 to TRBJ2-3; 9 bases are a match to TRBD2. The CDR3 has 16 residues. The germline gives CDR1 MNHEY, CDR2 SVGAGI. Trimming cost V 1 base and J 2 bases; bases outside gene matches: 4. The CDR3 spells CASSYLAGGATDTQYF. CDR3 bases: TGTGCCAGCAGTTACTTGGCGGGGGGGGCCACAGATACGCAGTATTTT.

The gene calls are TRBV9 and TRBJ1-2; possibly TRBD1 for D (6 bases). The CDR3 spans 13 residues. V was trimmed by 5 bases and J by 8 bases, leaving 16 bases between them. Germline V gene data show CDR1 as SGDLS and CDR2 as YYNGEE. DNA of the CDR3: TGTGCCAGCAGACCCACCGGACAGCGGGGCTACACCTTC. Protein: CASRPTGQRGYTF.

The rearrangement joins TRBV5-1 to TRBJ1-2, with D perhaps matching TRBD1 (6 bases). Germline V gene sequence: CDR1 SGHRS, CDR2 YFSETQ. V was cut by 1 base and J by 6 bases, with 13 bases left in between. This CDR3 region has 14 residues. CDR3 sequence (DNA): TGCGCCAGCAGCTTGATAGGGGGAGAAAATGGCTACACCTTC. Amino acid sequence: CASSLIGGENGYTF.

The chain combines TRBV5-6 with TRBJ2-7; the D is unclear. Germline V lookup: CDR1 SGHDT, CDR2 YYEEEE. This CDR3 has 14 residues. V was shortened by 3 bases and J by 0 bases, with 10 bases between the two germline ends. The CDR3 loop reads CASSSLAFSYEQYF. CDR3 coding DNA: TGTGCCAGCAGCTCCCTGGCCTTCTCCTACGAGCAGTACTTC.

Only one count was recorded for this clone. The CDR3 DNA reads TGCGCCAGCAGTCGGGACAGGGCCTATGGCTACACCTTC. Protein: CASSRDRAYGYTF. The chain links TRBV5-1 to TRBJ1-2, with TRBD1 matching 9 bases. The CDR3 spans 13 residues. Germline V gene data show CDR1 as SGHRS and CDR2 as YFSETQ. Unmatched junction bases numbered 3, after V lost 5 bases and J lost 4 bases.

The chain is built from TRBV30 and TRBJ2-7; D may be TRBD1 (6 bases). The CDR3 is 13 amino acids. The V gene's germline CDR1 is GTSNPN and CDR2 SVGIG (reference sequence). The V end lost 3 bases, the J end lost 4 bases, and 13 bases lay between the germline ends. The CDR3 nucleotides read TGTGCCTGGAGAAGGGACATCAGGTACGAGCAGTACTTC. This gives the protein CAWRRDIRYEQYF.

J is TRBJ1-5 and V is TRBV15, with 9 bases lining up with TRBD1. V lost 2 bases, J lost 5 bases, and 1 base stayed unmatched. Germline V lookup: CDR1 LNHNV, CDR2 YYDKDF (reference sequence). The CDR3 has 14 amino acids. DNA of the CDR3: TGTGCCACCAGCAGATACAGGGGGCATCAGCCCCAGCATTTT. It yields the protein CATSRYRGHQPQHF.

The genes are TRBV6-5 and TRBJ2-1; 9 bases are shared with TRBD1. The trim removed 2 bases at V and 8 bases at J, leaving 7 bases unmatched. The CDR3 totals 15 residues. Germline-derived CDR1 and CDR2 are MNHEY and SVGAGI. In DNA, the CDR3 is TGTGCCAGCAGTTACCCGGGACAGGGAATAGATGAGCAGTTCTTC. The encoded protein is CASSYPGQGIDEQFF.

The J gene is TRBJ2-5, the V gene TRBV14, with D unresolved. Germline V gene sequence: CDR1 SGHDN, CDR2 FVKESK. V dropped 1 base and J dropped 4 bases, with 4 bases sitting between them. The CDR3 sequence is 12 residues long. DNA for the CDR3: TGTGCCAGCAGCCAAGTCTCAGAGACCCAGTACTTC. Protein sequence: CASSQVSETQYF.

The chain combines TRBV5-5 with TRBJ2-1, with D possibly TRBD2 on 5 matching bases. The CDR3 loop spans 16 amino acids. V shed 2 bases and J shed 9 bases, with 21 bases lying between them. Germline V lookup: CDR1 SGHKS, CDR2 YYEKEE (reference sequence). The CDR3 is CASSFTPGTTFGEQFF. CDR3 nucleotide sequence: TGTGCCAGCAGCTTTACGCCGGGAACGACCTTTGGTGAGCAGTTCTTC. The whole variable domain, filled in from reference TRBV5-5 and TRBJ2-1, reads DAGVTQSPTHLIKTRGQQVTLRCSPISGHKSVSWYQQVLGQGPQFIFQYYEKEERGRGNFPDRFSARQFPNYSSELNVNALLLGDSALYLCASSFTPGTTFGEQFFGPGTRLTVL.

The chain is built from TRBV2 and TRBJ2-5; perhaps TRBD1 as D (5 bases). V was cut by 6 bases and J by 5 bases, with 7 bases left in between. This CDR3 has 11 amino acids. Germline CDR1 SNHLY, CDR2 FYNNEI. The CDR3 coding sequence is TGTGCCAGCAGGACAGTCGAGACCCAGTACTTC. Amino acid sequence: CASRTVETQYF.

J is TRBJ1-5 and V is TRBV29-1, with D possibly matching TRBD1 (5 bases). The V and J ends lost 5 bases and 1 base respectively, with 6 bases between them. In germline, CDR1 is SQVTM, CDR2 ANQGSEA. This CDR3 contains 12 residues. CDR3 DNA sequence: TGCAGCGTTAAGGGGAGCAATCAGCCCCAGCATTTT. The encoded protein is CSVKGSNQPQHF.

The V gene is TRBV7-9, the J gene TRBJ1-5; D perhaps matches TRBD1 (6 bases). The CDR3 totals 14 residues. Trimming removed 6 bases at V and 8 bases at J, with 17 bases between. Per the germline V gene, CDR1 is SEHNR and CDR2 is FQNEAQ (reference sequence). This CDR3 reads CASSLSTGFKPQHF. DNA for the CDR3: TGTGCCAGCAGTTTATCTACAGGGTTCAAGCCCCAGCATTTT.

V gene TRBV11-2 combines with J gene TRBJ1-2; maybe TRBD1 (6 bases). V was trimmed by 5 bases and J by 4 bases, leaving 14 bases between them. The V gene's germline CDR1 is SGHAT and CDR2 FQNNGV. The CDR3 is 14 amino acids. CDR3 sequence (DNA): TGTGCCAGCAGCCGCGGACAGTTGGGCTATGGCTACACCTTC. Translation gives CASSRGQLGYGYTF.

This clone was detected once. The J gene is TRBJ1-2, the V gene TRBV19; D uncertain. CDR1 LNHDA and CDR2 SQIVND come from the germline V gene (reference sequence). CDR3 size: 11 residues. Trimming shortened V by 4 bases and J by 9 bases, and 9 bases separated the two germline ends. Written as DNA, the CDR3 is TGTGCCAGTAGTACCGACACGCGCTACACCTTC. Translating gives CASSTDTRYTF.

The gene calls are TRBV5-1 and TRBJ1-2; 8 bases are shared with TRBD1. Germline CDR1 is SGHRS and CDR2 is YFSETQ. Unmatched junction bases numbered 11, after V lost 2 bases and J lost 5 bases. The CDR3 contains 16 residues. The CDR3 protein is CASSLASDRVLYGYTF. The CDR3 DNA sequence: TGCGCCAGCAGCTTAGCCTCGGACAGGGTGCTTTATGGCTACACCTTC.

The chain employs TRBV12-5 and TRBJ1-5; 7 bases fit TRBD1. The CDR3 has 16 residues. V lost 4 bases to trimming and J lost 4 bases; unmatched junction nucleotides: 10. The germline V gene has CDR1 LGHNT and CDR2 FRNRAP. The CDR3 region is CASGSIRQGGNQPQHF. Written as DNA, the CDR3 is TGTGCTAGTGGTTCTATCAGACAGGGCGGGAATCAGCCCCAGCATTTT.

The rearrangement links TRBV27 to TRBJ2-2; D gene ambiguous. Trimming cost V 11 bases and J 3 bases, with 10 bases left between them. From germline, CDR1 is MNHEY and CDR2 SMNVEV (reference sequence). This CDR3 has 12 amino acids. CDR3 loop: CAAGFDTGELFF. For the CDR3, the DNA is TGTGCCGCCGGGTTTGACACCGGGGAGCTGTTTTTT.

V and J are TRBV18 and TRBJ2-7; TRBD2 might be the D (6 bases). Germline V gene lookup returns CDR1 KGHSH and CDR2 LQKENI. The CDR3 sequence is 15 residues long. V was cut by 3 bases and J by 2 bases, with 14 bases left in between. The CDR3 nucleotides are TGTGCCAGCTCACCCGGGCGGGGTCAAACCTACGAGCAGTACTTC. The encoded protein is CASSPGRGQTYEQYF.

A note on this clone: The junction shows a germline mismatch at one end, possibly a read error. The chain employs TRBV4-1 and TRBJ2-3; D is perhaps TRBD2 (6 bases). Germline-derived CDR1 and CDR2 are MGHRA and YSYEKL. CDR3 length: 15 amino acids. This chain's CDR3 is CASRQAPTSLDTQYF. The DNA of the CDR3 is TGCGCCAGCAGACAAGCCCCCACTAGCTTGGATACGCAGTATTTT.

V and J are TRBV7-9 and TRBJ2-7; D not resolved. Germline V lookup: CDR1 SEHNR, CDR2 FQNEAQ (reference sequence). The CDR3 loop spans 14 amino acids. Trimming left V 4 bases short and J 2 bases short, with 12 bases between. CDR3 coding DNA: TGTGCCAGCAGCTCAAATGGCAGTCCCTACGAGCAGTACTTC. Its translation: CASSSNGSPYEQYF.

The CDR3 protein is CASSLAGGLSGANVLTF. As DNA, the CDR3 is TGTGCCAGCAGCTTAGCGGGGGGACTCTCTGGGGCCAACGTCCTGACTTTC. The chain links TRBV7-2 to TRBJ2-6; D may be TRBD2 (6 bases). Germline V CDR1 and CDR2: SGHTA, FQGNSA. The CDR3 contains 17 residues. Trimming took off 0 bases at V and 0 bases at J, with 9 bases between the two ends.